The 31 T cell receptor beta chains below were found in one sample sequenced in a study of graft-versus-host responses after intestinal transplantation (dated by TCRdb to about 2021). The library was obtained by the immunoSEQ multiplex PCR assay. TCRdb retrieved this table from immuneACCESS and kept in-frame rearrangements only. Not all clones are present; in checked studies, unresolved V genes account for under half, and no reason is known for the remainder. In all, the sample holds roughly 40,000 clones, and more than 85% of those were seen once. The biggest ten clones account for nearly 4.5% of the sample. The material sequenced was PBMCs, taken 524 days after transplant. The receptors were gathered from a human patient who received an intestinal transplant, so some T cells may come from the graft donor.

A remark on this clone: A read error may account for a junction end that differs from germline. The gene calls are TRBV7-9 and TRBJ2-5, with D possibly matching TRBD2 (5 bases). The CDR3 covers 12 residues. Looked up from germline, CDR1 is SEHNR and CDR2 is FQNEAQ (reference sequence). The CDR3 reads CASSLAIETQYF. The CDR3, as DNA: TGTGCCAGCAGCCTAGCCATTGAGACCCAGTACTTC.

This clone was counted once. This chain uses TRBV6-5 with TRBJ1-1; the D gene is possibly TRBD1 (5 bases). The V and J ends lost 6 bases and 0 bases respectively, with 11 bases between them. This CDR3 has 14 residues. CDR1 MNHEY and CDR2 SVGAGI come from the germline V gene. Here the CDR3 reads CASSWGPLNTEAFF. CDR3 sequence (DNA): TGTGCCAGCAGCTGGGGACCTTTGAACACTGAAGCTTTCTTT.

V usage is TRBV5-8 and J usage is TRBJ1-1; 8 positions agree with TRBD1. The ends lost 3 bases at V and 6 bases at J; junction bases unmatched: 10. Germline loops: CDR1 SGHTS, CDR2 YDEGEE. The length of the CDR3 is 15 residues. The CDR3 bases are TGTGCCAGCAGCTCGAAGCGGACAGGGTTGTCTGAAGCTTTCTTT. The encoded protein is CASSSKRTGLSEAFF.

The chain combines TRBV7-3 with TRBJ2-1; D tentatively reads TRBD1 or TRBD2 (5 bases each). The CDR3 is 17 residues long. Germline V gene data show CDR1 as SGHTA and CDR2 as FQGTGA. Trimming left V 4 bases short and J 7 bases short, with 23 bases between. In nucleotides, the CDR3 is TGTGCCAGCAGCTCCACCGTGGGGCGGGCGGTTAGGAATGAGCAGTTCTTC. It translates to CASSSTVGRAVRNEQFF.

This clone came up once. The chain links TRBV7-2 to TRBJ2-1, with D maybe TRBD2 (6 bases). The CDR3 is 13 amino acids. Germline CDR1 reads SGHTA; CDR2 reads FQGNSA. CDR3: CVSAGGNVFEQFF. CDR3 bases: TGTGTCTCAGCTGGGGGGAACGTCTTTGAGCAGTTCTTC.

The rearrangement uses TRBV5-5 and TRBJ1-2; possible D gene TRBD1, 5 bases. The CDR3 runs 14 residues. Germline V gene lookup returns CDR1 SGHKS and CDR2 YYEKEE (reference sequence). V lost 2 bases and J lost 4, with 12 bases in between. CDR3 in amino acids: CASSFSGPAYGYTF. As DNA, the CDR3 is TGTGCCAGCAGCTTCTCAGGGCCCGCCTATGGCTACACCTTC.

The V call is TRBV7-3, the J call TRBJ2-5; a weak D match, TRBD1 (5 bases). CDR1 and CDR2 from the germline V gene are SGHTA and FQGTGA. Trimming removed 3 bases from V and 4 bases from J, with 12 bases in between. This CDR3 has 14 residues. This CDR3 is CASSLGGRGETQYF. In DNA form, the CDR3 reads TGTGCCAGCAGCTTGGGTGGTAGGGGAGAGACCCAGTACTTC. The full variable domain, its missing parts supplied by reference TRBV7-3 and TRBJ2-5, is GAGVSQTPSNKVTEKGKYVELRCDPISGHTALYWYRQSLGQGPEFLIYFQGTGAADDSGLPNDRFFAVRPEGSVSTLKIQRTERGDSAVYLCASSLGGRGETQYFGPGTRLLVL.

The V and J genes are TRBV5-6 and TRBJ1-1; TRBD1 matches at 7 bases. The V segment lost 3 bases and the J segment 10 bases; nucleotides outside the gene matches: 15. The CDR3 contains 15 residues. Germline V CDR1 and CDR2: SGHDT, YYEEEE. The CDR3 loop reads CASSSRDRYTEGAFF. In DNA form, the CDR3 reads TGTGCCAGCAGCTCCCGGGACAGATACACTGAAGGAGCTTTCTTT.

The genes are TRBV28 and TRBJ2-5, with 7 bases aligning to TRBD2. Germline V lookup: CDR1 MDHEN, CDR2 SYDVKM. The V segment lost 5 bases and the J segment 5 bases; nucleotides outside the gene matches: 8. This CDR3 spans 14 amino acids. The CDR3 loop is CASSPVRLAETQYF. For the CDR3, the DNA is TGTGCCAGCAGTCCCGTGAGACTAGCTGAGACCCAGTACTTC.

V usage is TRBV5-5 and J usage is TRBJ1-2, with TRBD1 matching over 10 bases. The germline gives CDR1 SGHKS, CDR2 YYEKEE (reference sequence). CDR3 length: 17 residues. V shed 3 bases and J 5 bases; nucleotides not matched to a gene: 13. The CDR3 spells CASSSAPPWDRGYGYTF. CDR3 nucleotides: TGTGCCAGCAGCTCGGCCCCACCCTGGGACAGGGGTTATGGCTACACCTTC.

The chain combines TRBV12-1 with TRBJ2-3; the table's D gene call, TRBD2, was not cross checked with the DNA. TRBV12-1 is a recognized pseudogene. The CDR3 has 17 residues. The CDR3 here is CASSFGTVAGSTDTQYF. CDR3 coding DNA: TGTGCCAGCAGCTTTGGAACGGTAGCGGGGAGCACAGATACGCAGTATTTT.

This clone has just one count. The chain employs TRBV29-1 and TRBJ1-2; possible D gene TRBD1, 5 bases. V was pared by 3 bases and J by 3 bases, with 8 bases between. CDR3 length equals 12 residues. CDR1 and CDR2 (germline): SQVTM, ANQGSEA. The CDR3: CSVERDYYGYTF. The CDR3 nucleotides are TGCAGCGTTGAGCGGGACTACTATGGCTACACCTTC.

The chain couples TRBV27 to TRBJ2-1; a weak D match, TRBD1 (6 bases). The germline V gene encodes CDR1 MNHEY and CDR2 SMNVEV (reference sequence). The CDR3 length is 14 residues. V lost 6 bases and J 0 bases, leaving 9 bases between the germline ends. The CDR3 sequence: CASRQGRSYNEQFF. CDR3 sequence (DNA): TGTGCCAGCAGACAGGGCCGCTCCTACAATGAGCAGTTCTTC.

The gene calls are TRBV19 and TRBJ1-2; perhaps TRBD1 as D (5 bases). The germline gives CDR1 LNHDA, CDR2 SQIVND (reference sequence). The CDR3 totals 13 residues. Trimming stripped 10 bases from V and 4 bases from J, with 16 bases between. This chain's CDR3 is CATSREASYGYTF. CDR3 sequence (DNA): TGTGCCACCTCCAGGGAAGCCAGCTATGGCTACACCTTC. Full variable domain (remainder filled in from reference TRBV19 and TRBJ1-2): DGGITQSPKYLFRKEGQNVTLSCEQNLNHDAMYWYRQDPGQGLRLIYYSQIVNDFQKGDIAEGYSVSREKKESFPLTVTSAQKNPTAFYLCATSREASYGYTFGSGTRLTVV.

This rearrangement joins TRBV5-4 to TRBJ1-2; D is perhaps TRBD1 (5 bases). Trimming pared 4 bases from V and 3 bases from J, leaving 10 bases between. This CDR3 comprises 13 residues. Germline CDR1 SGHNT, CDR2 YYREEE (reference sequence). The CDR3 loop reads CASSRRVDYGYTF. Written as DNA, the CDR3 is TGTGCCAGCAGCCGCAGGGTCGACTATGGCTACACCTTC.

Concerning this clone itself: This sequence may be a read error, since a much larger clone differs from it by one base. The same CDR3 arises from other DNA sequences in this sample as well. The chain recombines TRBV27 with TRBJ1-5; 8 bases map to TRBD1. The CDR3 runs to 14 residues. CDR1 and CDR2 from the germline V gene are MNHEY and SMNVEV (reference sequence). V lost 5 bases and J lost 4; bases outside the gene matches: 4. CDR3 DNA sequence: TGTGCCAGCAGTCTCCGACAGGGGAATCAGCCCCAGCATTTT. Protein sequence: CASSLRQGNQPQHF.

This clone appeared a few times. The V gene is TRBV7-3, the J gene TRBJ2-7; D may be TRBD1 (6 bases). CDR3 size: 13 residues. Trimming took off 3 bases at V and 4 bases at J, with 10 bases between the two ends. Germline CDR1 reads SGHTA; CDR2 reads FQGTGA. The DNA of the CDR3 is TGTGCCAGCAGCTTTGGCAGGGGATACGAGCAGTACTTC. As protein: CASSFGRGYEQYF.

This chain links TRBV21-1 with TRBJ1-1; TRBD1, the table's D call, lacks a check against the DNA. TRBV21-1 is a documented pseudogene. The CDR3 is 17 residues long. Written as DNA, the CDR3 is TGTGCCAGCAGCAAAAATAGGCGGGACAGGGGGAACACTGAAGCTTTCTTT. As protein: CASSKNRRDRGNTEAFF.

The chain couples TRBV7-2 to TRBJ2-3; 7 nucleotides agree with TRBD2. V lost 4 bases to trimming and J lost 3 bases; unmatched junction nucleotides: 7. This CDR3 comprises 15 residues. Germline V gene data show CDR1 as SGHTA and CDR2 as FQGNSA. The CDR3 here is CASSSRTRATDTQYF. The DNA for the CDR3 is TGTGCCAGCAGCTCACGGACTAGGGCAACAGATACGCAGTATTTT.

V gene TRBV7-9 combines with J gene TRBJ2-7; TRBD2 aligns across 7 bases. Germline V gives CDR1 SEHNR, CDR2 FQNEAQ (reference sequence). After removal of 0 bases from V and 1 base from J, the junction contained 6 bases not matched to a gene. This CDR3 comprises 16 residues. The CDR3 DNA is TGTGCCAGCAGCTTAGCGAGCGGGATTGGATCCTACGAGCAGTACTTC. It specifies CASSLASGIGSYEQYF.

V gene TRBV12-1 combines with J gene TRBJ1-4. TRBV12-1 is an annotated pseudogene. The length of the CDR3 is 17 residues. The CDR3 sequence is CASSFASPEVTNEKLFF. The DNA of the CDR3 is TGTGCCAGCAGCTTTGCGTCCCCCGAGGTGACTAATGAAAAACTGTTTTTT.

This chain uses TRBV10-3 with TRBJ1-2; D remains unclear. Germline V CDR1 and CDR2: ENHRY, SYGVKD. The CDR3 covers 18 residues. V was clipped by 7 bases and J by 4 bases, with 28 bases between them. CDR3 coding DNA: TGTGCCATCAAGGCTGCAGACACAACACCCCTATTTGCCTATGGCTACACCTTC. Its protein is CAIKAADTTPLFAYGYTF.

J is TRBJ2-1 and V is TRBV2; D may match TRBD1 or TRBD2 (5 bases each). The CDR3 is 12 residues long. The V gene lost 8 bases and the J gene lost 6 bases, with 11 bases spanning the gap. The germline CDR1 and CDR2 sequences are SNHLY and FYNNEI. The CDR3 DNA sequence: TGTGCCAGCTCCGGGACCTTCAATGAGCAGTTCTTC. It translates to CASSGTFNEQFF.

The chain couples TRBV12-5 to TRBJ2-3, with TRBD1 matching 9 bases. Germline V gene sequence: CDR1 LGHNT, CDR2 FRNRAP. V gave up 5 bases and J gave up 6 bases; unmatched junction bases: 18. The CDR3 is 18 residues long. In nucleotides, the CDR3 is TGTGCTAGTGGTACGACTTCAGGGACAGGGTGGGGATCGGATACGCAGTATTTT. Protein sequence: CASGTTSGTGWGSDTQYF.

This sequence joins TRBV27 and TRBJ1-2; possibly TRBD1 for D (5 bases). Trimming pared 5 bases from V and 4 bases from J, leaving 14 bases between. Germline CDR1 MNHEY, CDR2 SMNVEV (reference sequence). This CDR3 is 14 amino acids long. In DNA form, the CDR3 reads TGTGCCAGCAGTCAACTAACAGGAGTCTATGGCTACACCTTC. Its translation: CASSQLTGVYGYTF.

The CDR3 loop is CASSITGNYGYTF. For the CDR3, the DNA is TGTGCCAGCAGTATAACAGGGAACTATGGCTACACCTTC. This chain links TRBV6-5 with TRBJ1-2, with D tentatively TRBD1 (6 bases). The CDR3 has 13 residues. Germline assignment: CDR1 MNHEY and CDR2 SVGAGI. V lost 5 bases and J lost 2, with 9 bases in between.

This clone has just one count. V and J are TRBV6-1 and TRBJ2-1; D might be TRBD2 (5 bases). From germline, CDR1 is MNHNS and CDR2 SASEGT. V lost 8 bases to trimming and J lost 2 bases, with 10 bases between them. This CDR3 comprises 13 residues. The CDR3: CASGAAPYNEQFF. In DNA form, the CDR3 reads TGTGCCAGCGGAGCGGCCCCCTACAATGAGCAGTTCTTC.

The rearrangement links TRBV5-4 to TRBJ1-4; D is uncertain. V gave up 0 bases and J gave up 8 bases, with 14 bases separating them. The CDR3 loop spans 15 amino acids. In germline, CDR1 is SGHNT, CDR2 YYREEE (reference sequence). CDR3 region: CASSLGSQIGEKLFF. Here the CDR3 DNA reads TGTGCCAGCAGCTTGGGATCGCAGATAGGGGAAAAACTGTTTTTT. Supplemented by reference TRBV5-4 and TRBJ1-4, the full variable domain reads ETGVTQSPTHLIKTRGQQVTLRCSSQSGHNTVSWYQQALGQGPQFIFQYYREEENGRGNFPPRFSGLQFPNYSSELNVNALELDDSALYLCASSLGSQIGEKLFFGSGTQLSVL.

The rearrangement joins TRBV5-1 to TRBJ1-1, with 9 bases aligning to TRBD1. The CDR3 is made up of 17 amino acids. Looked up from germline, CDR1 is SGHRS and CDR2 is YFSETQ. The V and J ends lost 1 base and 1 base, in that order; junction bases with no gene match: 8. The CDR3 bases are TGCGCCAGCAGCTTGCATCAACCGGGACAGGGGAACACTGAAGCTTTCTTT. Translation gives CASSLHQPGQGNTEAFF.

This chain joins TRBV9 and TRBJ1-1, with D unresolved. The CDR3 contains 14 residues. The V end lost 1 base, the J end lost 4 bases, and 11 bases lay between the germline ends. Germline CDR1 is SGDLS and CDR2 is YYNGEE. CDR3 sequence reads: CASSVRSGLTEAFF. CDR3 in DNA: TGTGCCAGCAGCGTACGGTCAGGCCTCACTGAAGCTTTCTTT.

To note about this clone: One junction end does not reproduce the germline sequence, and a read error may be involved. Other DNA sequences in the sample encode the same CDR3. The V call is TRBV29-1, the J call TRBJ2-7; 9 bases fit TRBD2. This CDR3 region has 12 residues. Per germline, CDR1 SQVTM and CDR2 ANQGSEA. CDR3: CSVVAGVGEQYF. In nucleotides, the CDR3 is TGCAGCGTTGTAGCGGGAGTGGGCGAGCAGTATTTC.